This TCR beta chain originates from a study of glioma-infiltrating T cells. Study findings and constraints: Gliomas, especially low-grade, showed above-expected tissue-blood divergence; non-neoplastic patients showed below.

V lost 0 bases and J 1 base, leaving 11 bases between the germline ends. The CDR3 is 15 residues long. The germline V gene encodes CDR1 DFQATT and CDR2 SNEGSKA (reference sequence). This clonotype has a count of ten or more. Antigen unknown. Amplification of TCR alpha and beta CDR3 regions from RNA used iRepertoire nested multiplex PCR. TCRdb independently ran MiXCR on the multiplex PCR reads; one entry per CDR3 protein. The sample includes some 190,000 distinct CDR3 sequences, approximately 30% of them seen just once. Material: glioma tissue, nonneoplastic brain tissue, or PBMCs (not recorded which). The clonotype originates from a human donor with low-grade glioma or glioblastoma, undergoing nonglioma brain surgery, or in good health (not recorded which). The chain uses TRBV20-1 and TRBJ2-3, with D hard to call. The CDR3 nucleotides are TGCAGTGCTAGAGATGGTGGGCAGGGCACAGATACGCAGTATTTT. The encoded protein is CSARDGGQGTDTQYF.